These T cell receptor beta chains were read from a single sample in a study of T cells in Graves' hyperthyroidism and ophthalmopathy. TCRdb re-derived calls from the multiplex PCR reads in MiXCR, one entry per CDR3 protein. Of around 400,000 distinct CDR3 sequences in the sample, 15% to 19% were seen once. Sequencing input: blood. These receptors came from a woman between 18 and 30 years old with Graves' hyperthyroidism that later progressed to Graves' ophthalmopathy. The CDR3 runs from the conserved cysteine through the conserved F or W. The D gene is left open where the match is weak. Size values are once, few and many counts, or a class for expanded clones, and some rows have none.

CDR3aa: CASSWTDTQYF; CDR3nt: TGTGCCAGCAGTTGGACAGATACGCAGTATTTT; v_gene: TRBV2; abundance: many; j_gene: TRBJ2-3; d_gene: NA
CDR3aa: CASSLAGQGVTGELFF; CDR3nt: TGCGCCAGCAGCTTGGCGGGTCAGGGAGTCACCGGGGAGCTGTTTTTT; v_gene: TRBV5-1; abundance: many; j_gene: TRBJ2-2; d_gene: NA
CDR3aa: CASSYSATYNEQFF; CDR3nt: TGTGCCAGCAGTTACTCGGCGACCTACAATGAGCAGTTCTTC; v_gene: TRBV6-2/TRBV6-3; abundance: few; j_gene: TRBJ2-1; d_gene: NA
CDR3aa: CASSLGQGITGELFF; CDR3nt: TGTGCCAGCAGCTTGGGACAGGGTATCACCGGGGAGCTGTTTTTT; v_gene: TRBV7-2; abundance: few; j_gene: TRBJ2-2; d_gene: TRBD1
CDR3aa: CASSQEPAGADNEQFF; CDR3nt: TGCGCCAGCAGCCAAGAACCAGCGGGAGCGGACAATGAGCAGTTCTTC; v_gene: TRBV4-3; abundance: NA; j_gene: TRBJ2-1; d_gene: TRBD2
CDR3aa: CASSLESGELFF; CDR3nt: TGTGCCAGCAGCTTAGAGTCCGGGGAGCTGTTTTTT; v_gene: TRBV7-8; abundance: NA; j_gene: TRBJ2-2; d_gene: NA
CDR3aa: CASSPDPGTGDTQYF; CDR3nt: TGTGCCAGCAGTCCGGACCCAGGAACTGGGGATACGCAGTATTTT; v_gene: TRBV6-4; abundance: few; j_gene: TRBJ2-3; d_gene: NA
CDR3aa: CASKGDPGGYGYTF; CDR3nt: TGTGCCAGCAAGGGGGATCCAGGGGGTTATGGCTACACCTTC; v_gene: TRBV27; abundance: many; j_gene: TRBJ1-2; d_gene: TRBD1
CDR3aa: CAISEGVGEQYF; CDR3nt: TGTGCCATCAGTGAAGGGGTGGGGGAGCAGTACTTC; v_gene: TRBV10-3; abundance: many; j_gene: TRBJ2-7; d_gene: NA
CDR3aa: CSVGRVSGNLPYNEQFF; CDR3nt: TGCAGCGTGGGGCGGGTTAGCGGGAATCTCCCCTACAATGAGCAGTTCTTC; v_gene: TRBV29-1; abundance: many; j_gene: TRBJ2-1; d_gene: TRBD2
CDR3aa: CASSQIPRGTTYEQYF; CDR3nt: TGCGCCAGCAGCCAAATCCCCCGGGGGACAACCTACGAGCAGTACTTC; v_gene: TRBV4-1; abundance: few; j_gene: TRBJ2-7; d_gene: NA
CDR3aa: CAISEQGYEQYF; CDR3nt: TGTGCCATCAGTGAGCAGGGCTACGAGCAGTACTTC; v_gene: TRBV10-3; abundance: many; j_gene: TRBJ2-7; d_gene: NA
CDR3aa: CASSLNGWQNQPQHF; CDR3nt: TGTGCCAGCAGCTTAAATGGCTGGCAGAATCAGCCCCAGCATTTT; v_gene: TRBV11-2; abundance: many; j_gene: TRBJ1-5; d_gene: NA
CDR3aa: CATSSRQAYGYTF; CDR3nt: TGTGCCACCAGCAGCAGACAGGCCTATGGCTACACCTTC; v_gene: TRBV15; abundance: NA; j_gene: TRBJ1-2; d_gene: NA
CDR3aa: CSALGLAGVRTGELFF; CDR3nt: TGCAGTGCTCTGGGACTAGCGGGAGTTAGAACCGGGGAGCTGTTTTTT; v_gene: TRBV20-1; abundance: many; j_gene: TRBJ2-2; d_gene: TRBD2
CDR3aa: CASSAGLAGTDEQYF; CDR3nt: TGTGCCAGCAGCGCAGGACTAGCGGGAACCGACGAGCAGTACTTC; v_gene: TRBV9; abundance: few; j_gene: TRBJ2-7; d_gene: TRBD2
CDR3aa: CASRGPGLAGGEQFF; CDR3nt: TGTGCCAGCAGGGGACCGGGACTAGCGGGAGGTGAGCAGTTCTTC; v_gene: TRBV7-2; abundance: many; j_gene: TRBJ2-1; d_gene: TRBD2
CDR3aa: CASSLISLFRDISINNSPLHF; CDR3nt: TGTGCCAGCAGCTTAATTTCTCTGTTCAGGGACATAAGTATTAATAATTCACCCCTCCACTTT; v_gene: TRBV7-2; abundance: NA; j_gene: TRBJ1-6; d_gene: NA
CDR3aa: CASKGIPGQGGDQTDTQYF; CDR3nt: TGTGCCAGCAAAGGAATCCCGGGACAGGGGGGAGACCAGACAGATACGCAGTATTTT; v_gene: TRBV7-9; abundance: NA; j_gene: TRBJ2-3; d_gene: TRBD1
CDR3aa: CSTRSPSGGTQYF; CDR3nt: TGCAGTACTAGAAGCCCAAGCGGCGGGACCCAGTACTTC; v_gene: TRBV20-1; abundance: few; j_gene: TRBJ2-5; d_gene: NA
CDR3aa: CASSLVPGQSYEQYF; CDR3nt: TGTGCCAGCAGCTTAGTCCCGGGACAGTCCTACGAGCAGTACTTC; v_gene: TRBV7-9; abundance: many; j_gene: TRBJ2-7; d_gene: TRBD1
CDR3aa: CASSAGGNDYGYTF; CDR3nt: TGTGCCAGCAGCGCCGGAGGGAACGACTATGGCTACACCTTC; v_gene: TRBV9; abundance: few; j_gene: TRBJ1-2; d_gene: NA
CDR3aa: CSARQTRNQPQHF; CDR3nt: TGCAGTGCTAGACAGACGAGGAATCAGCCCCAGCATTTT; v_gene: TRBV20-1; abundance: many; j_gene: TRBJ1-5; d_gene: NA
CDR3aa: CASSGPTPSTDTQYF; CDR3nt: TGTGCCAGCAGCGGCCCCACTCCTAGCACAGATACGCAGTATTTT; v_gene: TRBV5-5; abundance: many; j_gene: TRBJ2-3; d_gene: NA
CDR3aa: CASSMGQGAGELFF; CDR3nt: TGTGCCAGTAGTATGGGACAGGGGGCCGGGGAGCTGTTTTTT; v_gene: TRBV19; abundance: NA; j_gene: TRBJ2-2; d_gene: TRBD1
CDR3aa: CASSQGTGFEQYF; CDR3nt: TGTGCCAGCAGCCAAGGGACAGGGTTCGAGCAGTACTTC; v_gene: TRBV14; abundance: many; j_gene: TRBJ2-7; d_gene: TRBD1
CDR3aa: CASSTRLAGGQETQYF; CDR3nt: TGTGCCAGCAGTACCAGACTAGCGGGAGGGCAAGAGACCCAGTACTTC; v_gene: TRBV6-1; abundance: many; j_gene: TRBJ2-5; d_gene: TRBD2
CDR3aa: CSAPKGTSGNIIYF; CDR3nt: TGCAGTGCTCCTAAGGGGACCTCTGGAAACATCATATATTTT; v_gene: TRBV20-1; abundance: NA; j_gene: TRBJ1-3; d_gene: NA
CDR3aa: CASSLAGGRGNYGYTF; CDR3nt: TGCGCCAGCAGCTTGGCCGGTGGCAGGGGGAACTATGGCTACACCTTC; v_gene: TRBV5-1; abundance: few; j_gene: TRBJ1-2; d_gene: TRBD1